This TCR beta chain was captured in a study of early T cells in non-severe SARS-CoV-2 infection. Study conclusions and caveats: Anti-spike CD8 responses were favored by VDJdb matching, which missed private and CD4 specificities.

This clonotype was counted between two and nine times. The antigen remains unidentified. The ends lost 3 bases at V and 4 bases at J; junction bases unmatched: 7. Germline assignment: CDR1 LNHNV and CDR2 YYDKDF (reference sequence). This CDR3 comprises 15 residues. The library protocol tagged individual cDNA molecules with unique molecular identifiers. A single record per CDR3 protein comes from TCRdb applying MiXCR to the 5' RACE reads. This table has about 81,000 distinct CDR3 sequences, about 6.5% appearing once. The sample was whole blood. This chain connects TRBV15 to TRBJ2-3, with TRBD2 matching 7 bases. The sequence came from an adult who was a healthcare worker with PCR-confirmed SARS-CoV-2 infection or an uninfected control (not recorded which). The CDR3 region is CATSRGGTYSDTQYF. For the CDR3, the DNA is TGTGCCACCAGCAGGGGGGGGACCTACTCAGATACGCAGTATTTT.